This T cell receptor (beta chain) was documented in a study of blood T cell repertoires in COVID-19 (TCRdb year 2020). Background on the whole study: Samples covering the acute and convalescent phases of COVID-19 were provided by collaborators in the United States, Italy and Spain. The material from the prospective study consisted of cDNA or gDNA derived from T cells, B-cell-depleted T cells, or PBMCs. The dataset comprised deeply sampled blood TCRbeta repertoires from subjects exposed to, actively infected with, or recovered from COVID-19. The repertoires were released in a freely available public database intended as a resource for research on the immune response to SARS-CoV-2. The samples were drawn from two sources: the first 160 participants of the ongoing ImmuneRACE study, and 1,254 subjects contributed by 6 global collaborators. The sample metadata nearly always contained a de-identified subject ID, COVID-19 status, age in years and sex. Where available, HLA class I and class II types were taken from metadata supplied by the sample provider and were not determined by assay-based typing. Study-level results and caveats: Clinical and demographic metadata were provided uncurated, with the amount varying by source and participant.

As for this clone: The target of this receptor is not known. Base-call qualities are not available, and no considerably larger clone is one nucleotide away.

CDR1 SGHRS and CDR2 YFSETQ are derived from the germline V gene. Compared with germline, V lacks 3 bases and J lacks 6 bases; bases without a gene match: 3. The cysteine opens and the phenylalanine closes a CDR3 of 13 amino acids. CDR3 DNA only is kept here, 39 bases in frame from base 1. In the prospective study, participants were about 18 to 95 years old, resided in 20 to 30 geographic areas of the United States, and were enrolled through a virtual design. In the prospective study, participants were assigned to cohorts based on the clinical history participants reported in a screening survey and a study questionnaire. For ImmuneRACE Cohort 3, a participant was defined as recovered based on two consecutive negative NP/OP PCR tests, clearance by a healthcare professional, or resolution of symptoms. In the prospective study, whole blood, serum and a nasopharyngeal or oropharyngeal swab were collected from each participant by mobile phlebotomists. Over an approximately 2-month period, participants in the prospective study had the option of providing additional blood draws and questionnaires. Blood samples from the prospective study were shipped frozen or at room temperature prior to DNA extraction.

TCRbeta CDR3 regions were amplified from genomic DNA using the immunoSEQ Assay, a bias-controlled multiplex PCR. The paper's data handling went like this. Within the assay, amplification of reference gene primers was used to estimate how many nucleated cells each sample contained. Sequence reads were collapsed and filtered to measure the absolute abundance of every unique TCRbeta CDR3 rearrangement. For each sample, productive Simpson clonality was calculated by taking the square root of Simpson's diversity index across productive rearrangements. The table comes from immuneACCESS by way of TCRdb, which keeps in-frame sequences with V and J called. Part of the clones is missing from these tables; in studies checked, under half for an unresolved V gene and the rest for unknown reasons. V and J calls and clone size are given by that table; D and trimming were obtained from the DNA. The sample contains roughly 160,000 clones, roughly 80% of them found a single time. The ten largest clones represent less than 4% of the sample.

The receptor was derived from a woman aged 60 to 75 who had recovered from COVID-19. The rearranged chain carries TRBV5-1 and TRBJ1-2; 9 middle bases align to TRBD1. The sample comprised PBMCs or T cells enriched from blood (not recorded which). The DNA is TGCGCCAGCAGCTCCCGGACAGGGGATGGCTACACCTTC. Its protein product is CASSSRTGDGYTF.